This T cell receptor (beta chain) was profiled in a study of blood T cell repertoires in COVID-19. Study details: Specimens from acute and convalescent COVID-19 originated in the United States, Italy and Spain. PBMCs, B-cell-depleted T cells, or T cells were the source of the cDNA or gDNA that made up the material.

The CDR3 runs 13 residues. CDR1 and CDR2 from the germline V gene are SGHTA and FQGTGA. V lost 1 base, J lost 6 bases, and 4 bases lay in between. In the study's own analysis: Reference gene primer amplification gave nucleated cell count estimates. Sequenced by immunoSEQ multiplex PCR; TCRdb stores in-frame clones only, minus some. The V and J calls and the clone size are those of that table, but D and trimming were determined from the DNA. The profile shows around 260,000 clones, roughly 80% of them singletons. Seattle patient enrollment occurred during active infection, with longitudinal follow-up thereafter.

The sample comprised peripheral blood. The chain couples TRBV7-3 to TRBJ1-6; D is uncertain. The receptor comes from a person between 65 and 79 years old with COVID-19, enrolled during active disease. This chain's CDR3 is CASSLNSNSPLHF. The DNA of the CDR3 is TGTGCCAGCAGCTTAAACAGTAATTCACCCCTCCACTTT.